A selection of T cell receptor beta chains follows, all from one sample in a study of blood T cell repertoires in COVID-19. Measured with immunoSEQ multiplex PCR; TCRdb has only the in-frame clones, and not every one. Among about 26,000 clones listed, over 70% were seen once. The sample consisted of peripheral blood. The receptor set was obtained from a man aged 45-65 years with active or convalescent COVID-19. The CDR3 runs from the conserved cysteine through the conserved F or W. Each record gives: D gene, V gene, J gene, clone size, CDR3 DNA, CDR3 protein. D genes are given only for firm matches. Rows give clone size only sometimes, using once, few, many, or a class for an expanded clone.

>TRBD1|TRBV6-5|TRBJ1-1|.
TGTGCCAGCAGTTACGGGACAGGGGGCGAGAACACTGAAGCTTTCTTT
CASSYGTGGENTEAFF
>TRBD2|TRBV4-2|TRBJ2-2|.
TGTGCCAGCAGCCCCAACCTTAGCGGGGGGGCCGACACCGGGGAGCTGTTTTTT
CASSPNLSGGADTGELFF
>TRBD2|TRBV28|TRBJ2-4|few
TGTGCCAGCAGTTCCCGGACTAGCGGGAGTTGGTACATTCAGTACTTC
CASSSRTSGSWYIQYF
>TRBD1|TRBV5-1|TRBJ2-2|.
TGCGCCAGCAGCTGGAGGACAGGGAATGGCGGGGAGCTGTTTTTT
CASSWRTGNGGELFF
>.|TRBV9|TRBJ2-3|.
TGTGCCAGCAGCGGGGGGCCCACAGATACGCAGTATTTT
CASSGGPTDTQYF
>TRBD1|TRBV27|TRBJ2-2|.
TGTGCCAGCAGTACCGGGACAGGGCCTAACACCGGGGAGCTGTTTTTT
CASSTGTGPNTGELFF
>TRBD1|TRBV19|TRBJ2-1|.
TGTGCCAGTAGTATCAGGACAGGGGGAAATGAGCAGTTCTTC
CASSIRTGGNEQFF
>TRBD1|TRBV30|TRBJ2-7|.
TGTGCCTGGGGGACAGGGGGTATGTACGAGCAGTACTTC
CAWGTGGMYEQYF
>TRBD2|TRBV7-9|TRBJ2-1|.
TGTGCCAGCAGCTCCTCGACTAGCGGAGAGACGGCTGAGCAGTTCTTC
CASSSSTSGETAEQFF
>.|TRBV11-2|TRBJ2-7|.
TGTGCCAGCAGCCCAATCGCGGATTCCTACGAGCAGTACTTC
CASSPIADSYEQYF
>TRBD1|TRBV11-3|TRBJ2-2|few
TGTGCCAGCAGCTCGGGACAGTCGAACACCGGGGAGCTGTTTTTT
CASSSGQSNTGELFF
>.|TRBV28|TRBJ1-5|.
TGTGCCAGCGGGGCTGTTAGGTTCCAGCCCCAGCATTTT
CASGAVRFQPQHF
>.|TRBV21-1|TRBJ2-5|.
TGTGCCAGCAGCGGGGGACTAGCGTTGAAAGAGACCCAGTACTTC
CASSGGLALKETQYF
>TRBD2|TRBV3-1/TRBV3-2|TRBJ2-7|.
TGTGCCAGCAGCCTCTTGGCGGGAGCAGGGGAGCAGTACTTC
CASSLLAGAGEQYF
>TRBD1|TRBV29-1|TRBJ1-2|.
TGCAGCGCCCTTAGCGGACAGGGGATCGGAGGCTACACCTTC
CSALSGQGIGGYTF
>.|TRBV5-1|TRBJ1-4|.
TGCGCCAGCAGCTCGACCGGGAAACTGTTTTTT
CASSSTGKLFF
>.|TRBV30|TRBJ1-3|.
TGTGCCTGGAGTAGAACACTTACAGGTGACTCTGGAAACACCATATATTTT
CAWSRTLTGDSGNTIYF
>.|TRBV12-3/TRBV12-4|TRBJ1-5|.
TGTGCCAGCAGCATTTTCAATCAGCCCCAGCATTTT
CASSIFNQPQHF
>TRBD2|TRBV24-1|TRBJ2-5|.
TGTGCCACCAGTGCTGCCGGGACTAGCATTGGGACCCAGTACTTC
CATSAAGTSIGTQYF
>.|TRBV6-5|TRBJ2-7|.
TGTGCCAGCAGTTATGGCGGGGCAACCACTCGCGAGCAGTACTTC
CASSYGGATTREQYF
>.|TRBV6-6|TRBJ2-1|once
TGTGCCAGCAGTTACCGGGATGAGCAGTTCTTC
CASSYRDEQFF
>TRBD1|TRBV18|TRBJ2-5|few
TGTGCCAGCTCACCGACAGGGCCAGGAGAGACCCAGTACTTC
CASSPTGPGETQYF
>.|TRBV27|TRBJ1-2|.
TGTGCCAGCAAACACGGGAGCCCTCTCTATGGCTACACCTTC
CASKHGSPLYGYTF
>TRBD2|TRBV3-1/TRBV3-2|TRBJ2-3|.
TGTGCCAGCAGCCACGGGATCGGGGGTAGCGGGGGGGCAGGTACGCAGTATTTT
CASSHGIGGSGGAGTQYF
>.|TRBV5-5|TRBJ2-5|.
TGTGCCAGCAGCTCCCGGGGGGCTCCGGAGACCCAGTACTTC
CASSSRGAPETQYF
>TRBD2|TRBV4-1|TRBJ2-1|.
TGCGCCAGCAGCCAAGATACTAGCGGGGACTACAATGAGCAGTTCTTC
CASSQDTSGDYNEQFF
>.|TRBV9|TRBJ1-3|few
TGTGCCAGCAGCCCCTCGGGTGGGGCTAGCTCTGGAAACACCATATATTTT
CASSPSGGASSGNTIYF
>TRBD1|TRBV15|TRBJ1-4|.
TGTGCCACCAGCAGACAGGGGGCGGTTTTTGCAGAAAAACTGTTTTTT
CATSRQGAVFAEKLFF
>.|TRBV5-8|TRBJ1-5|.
TGTGCCAGCAGCTTGGCAGATTCGAGGGTATTCATGCCCCAGCATTTT
CASSLADSRVFMPQHF
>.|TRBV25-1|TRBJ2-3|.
TGTGCCAGCAGTGACCGGGAAGCAGATACGCAGTATTTT
CASSDREADTQYF
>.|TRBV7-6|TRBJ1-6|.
TGTGCCAGCAGCTTAGTAGGAGGTTTCAATTCACCCCTCCACTTT
CASSLVGGFNSPLHF
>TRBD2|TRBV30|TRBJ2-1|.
TGTGCCTGGCGCCGTTTTTATGGGACTAGCGGGAGAAGTTCCTACAATGAGCAGTTCTTC
CAWRRFYGTSGRSSYNEQFF
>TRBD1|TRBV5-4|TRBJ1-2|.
TGTGCCAGCAGCTTAACCGAACAGGGGTATGGCTACACCTTC
CASSLTEQGYGYTF
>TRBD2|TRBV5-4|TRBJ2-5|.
TGTGCCAGCAGCTTTGGACTAGCGGGGAGTGAGACCCAGTACTTC
CASSFGLAGSETQYF
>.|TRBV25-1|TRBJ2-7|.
TGTGCCAGCACTAAGGACAGATCCGAATACGAGCAGTACTTC
CASTKDRSEYEQYF
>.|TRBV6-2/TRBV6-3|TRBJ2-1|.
TGTGCCAGCAGTTACTCGACTAGGCCCTACAATGAGCAGTTCTTC
CASSYSTRPYNEQFF
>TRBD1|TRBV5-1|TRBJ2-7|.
TGCGCCAGCAGCTTGGTCTATTCTTGGACAGGGGGCGGCGAGCAGTACTTC
CASSLVYSWTGGGEQYF
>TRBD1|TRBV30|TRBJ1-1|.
TGTGCCTGGAACCGGGACAGGATCAGGAGTTTCTTT
CAWNRDRIRSFF
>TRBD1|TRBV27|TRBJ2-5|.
TGTGCCAGCAGTTTATCGACAGGGATCAGCGGAGAGACCCAGTACTTC
CASSLSTGISGETQYF
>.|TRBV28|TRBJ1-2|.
TGTGCCAGCAGTGACACCAACTATGGCTACACCTTC
CASSDTNYGYTF
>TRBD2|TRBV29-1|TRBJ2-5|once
TGCAGCGTTGTTTCGGGAGGGCCTCAGACCCAGTACTTC
CSVVSGGPQTQYF
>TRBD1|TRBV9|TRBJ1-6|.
TGTGCCAGCAGCGCAGGGGACAGGAGCTCCTATAATTCACCCCTCCACTTT
CASSAGDRSSYNSPLHF
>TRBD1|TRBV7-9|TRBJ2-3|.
TGTGCCAGCAGTGATATTGGTCCCAGGACAGGAAGCACAGATACGCAGTATTTT
CASSDIGPRTGSTDTQYF
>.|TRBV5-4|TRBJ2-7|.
TGTGCCAGCAGCTCGGGGGACAGCTCCTACGAGCAGTACTTC
CASSSGDSSYEQYF
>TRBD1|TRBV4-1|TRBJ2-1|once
TGCGCCAGCAGCCAAGATGGGACAGGAGCCAATGAGCAGTTCTTC
CASSQDGTGANEQFF
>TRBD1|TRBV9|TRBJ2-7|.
TGTGCCAGCAGCTATGGGACAGGATCGAGCGAACAGTACTTC
CASSYGTGSSEQYF
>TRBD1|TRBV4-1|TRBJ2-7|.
TGCGCCAGCAGCCAAGTTAGGACAGGGGGCTACGAGCAGTACTTC
CASSQVRTGGYEQYF
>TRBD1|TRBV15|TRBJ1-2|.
TGTGCCACCAGCAGAAACGCCCCCCGCGGCTTTCGGGACAGGGGATTCTTCACCTTC
CATSRNAPRGFRDRGFFTF
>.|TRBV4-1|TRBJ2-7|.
TGCGCCAGCAGCCAAGAGTGGTCAGGGCAAGTCTACGAGCAGTACTTC
CASSQEWSGQVYEQYF
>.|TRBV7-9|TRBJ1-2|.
TGTGCCAGCAGCTTAGGTCTACCCCCTAACTATGGCTACACCTTC
CASSLGLPPNYGYTF
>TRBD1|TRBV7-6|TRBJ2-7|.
TGTGCCAGCAGCTTAGAGGGACAGGGGGCAGGCGAGCAGTACTTC
CASSLEGQGAGEQYF
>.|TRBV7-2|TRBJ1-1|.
TGTGCCAGCAGCCGAGACAGAGATGAAGCTTTCTTT
CASSRDRDEAFF
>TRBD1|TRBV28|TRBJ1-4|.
TGTGCCAGCAGTTTCCCGACAGGGGGGAATGAAAAACTGTTTTTT
CASSFPTGGNEKLFF
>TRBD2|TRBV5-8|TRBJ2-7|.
TGTGCCAGCAGCCCTGGGAGGGGACCCTCCTACGAGCAGTACTTC
CASSPGRGPSYEQYF
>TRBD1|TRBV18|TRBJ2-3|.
TGTGCCAGCTCACCTGGACAGGGGAGTACGCAGTATTTT
CASSPGQGSTQYF
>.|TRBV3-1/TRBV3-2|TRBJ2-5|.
TGTGCCAGCAGCCAAGACCCTAGCGAGGAGACCCAGTACTTC
CASSQDPSEETQYF
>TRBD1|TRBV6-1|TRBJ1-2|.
TGTGCCAGCAGTGAATCAGGGGGGCAGGATGGCTACACCTTC
CASSESGGQDGYTF
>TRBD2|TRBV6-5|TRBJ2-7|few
TGTGCCAGCAGTCGGGTAGCGGGAGCAGAAGAGCAGTACTTC
CASSRVAGAEEQYF
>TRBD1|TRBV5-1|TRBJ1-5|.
TGCGCCAGCAGTTTACAGGGGGGAGGCAATCAGCCCCAGCATTTT
CASSLQGGGNQPQHF
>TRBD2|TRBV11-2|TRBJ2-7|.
TGTGCCAGCAGGTTCGCGGGGGGCCTGACCTACGAGCAGTACTTC
CASRFAGGLTYEQYF